What follows are 25 T cell receptor beta chains derived from one specimen sequenced in a study of OX40 agonist ivuxolimab in advanced cancers. Sequencing used immunoSEQ multiplex PCR; TCRdb keeps in-frame clones, though not all of them. The profile shows tens of thousands of clones, 70% to 90% of them singletons. The sample in question was CD4+ or CD8+ T cells sorted from blood, obtained in a trial of the OX40 agonist ivuxolimab. The receptors come from an adult with an advanced solid tumor such as melanoma, head and neck, liver or kidney cancer.

In DNA, the CDR3 is TGTGCCAGCCGTTACACCTCGGGTCTAGGTCCCTACGAGCAGTACTTC. Its protein product is CASRYTSGLGPYEQYF. The rearrangement joins TRBV11-2 to TRBJ2-7; D ambiguous. The CDR3 is 16 amino acids. The germline gives CDR1 SGHAT, CDR2 FQNNGV. V was clipped by 8 bases and J by 2 bases, with 22 bases between them.

J is TRBJ2-1 and V is TRBV30, with D perhaps given as TRBD1 or TRBD2 (5 bases each). Germline V gene lookup returns CDR1 GTSNPN and CDR2 SVGIG (reference sequence). CDR3 length equals 14 residues. Trimming cost V 0 bases and J 3 bases, with 9 bases left between them. The CDR3 protein is CAWSVPGGYNEQFF. The CDR3 DNA reads TGTGCCTGGAGTGTCCCTGGGGGCTACAATGAGCAGTTCTTC.

The J gene is TRBJ2-7, the V gene TRBV7-9; D gene ambiguous. The CDR3 length is 15 residues. The V gene's germline CDR1 is SEHNR and CDR2 FQNEAQ (reference sequence). Trimming removed 1 base from V and 2 bases from J, with 12 bases in between. The CDR3 DNA sequence: TGTGCCAGCAGCTTAGGGTTGACTCCGACCTACGAGCAGTACTTC. Amino acids: CASSLGLTPTYEQYF.

This clone was observed a few times. J is TRBJ1-2 and V is TRBV30; maybe TRBD1 (6 bases). CDR3 length: 14 amino acids. V lost 2 bases and J lost 2, with 12 bases in between. CDR1 and CDR2 from the germline V gene are GTSNPN and SVGIG (reference sequence). CDR3 loop: CAWSYRDGNYGYTF. CDR3 coding DNA: TGTGCCTGGAGTTACAGGGATGGGAACTATGGCTACACCTTC.

This chain links TRBV5-8 with TRBJ1-2, with D tentatively TRBD1 (6 bases). Trimming removed 7 bases from V and 0 bases from J, with 16 bases in between. Germline lookup yields CDR1 SGHTS and CDR2 YDEGEE. The CDR3 sequence is 15 residues long. The CDR3 is CASARLQGSNYGYTF. The CDR3 DNA reads TGTGCCAGCGCACGGTTACAGGGTTCTAACTATGGCTACACCTTC.

The chain has TRBV7-2 and TRBJ2-5; no definite D call. The last part of the DNA fits TRBJ2-7 better; the J call may be wrong. Looked up from germline, CDR1 is SGHTA and CDR2 is FQGNSA. The CDR3 length is 15 residues. This CDR3 reads CASSWASLGFYEQYF. The CDR3 region has the DNA TGTGCCAGCAGCTGGGCATCCCTCGGGTTCTACGAGCAGTACTTC.

This clone was detected a few times. V and J are TRBV19 and TRBJ2-5, with 8 bases matching TRBD1. This CDR3 has 15 residues. With 10 bases clipped from V and 5 bases from J, the junction kept 15 bases outside the gene matches. CDR1 is LNHDA, CDR2 SQIVND, per germline (reference sequence). The CDR3 loop reads CATDRGQASGETQYF. CDR3 sequence (DNA): TGTGCCACTGATAGGGGACAGGCCTCGGGGGAGACCCAGTACTTC.

The chain employs TRBV7-8 and TRBJ1-1; no firm D call. Germline loops: CDR1 SGHVS, CDR2 FQNEAQ. V was pared by 5 bases and J by 1 base, with 11 bases between. This CDR3 comprises 14 residues. CDR3 residues: CASSARTANTEAFF. The CDR3 region has the DNA TGTGCCAGCAGCGCACGGACGGCGAACACTGAAGCTTTCTTT.

The chain is built from TRBV10-3 and TRBJ2-7, with TRBD1 identical over 9 bases. Trimming cost V 6 bases and J 1 base; bases outside gene matches: 7. CDR1 ENHRY and CDR2 SYGVKD come from the germline V gene. The CDR3 extends over 15 amino acids. The DNA for the CDR3 is TGTGCCATCAGCCGACGGGACAGGGTTTCCTACGAGCAGTACTTC. Its protein product is CAISRRDRVSYEQYF.

This clone is a singleton in its sample. Other DNA sequences of this sample code for an identical CDR3. V usage is TRBV5-1 and J usage is TRBJ1-2; 7 bases map to TRBD1. This CDR3 has 16 residues. Germline assignment: CDR1 SGHRS and CDR2 YFSETQ. V was clipped by 0 bases and J by 4 bases; unmatched bases: 9. The CDR3 DNA reads as TGCGCCAGCAGCTTGGTGGGTCAGGGGGGCGGCTATGGCTACACCTTC. It specifies CASSLVGQGGGYGYTF.

This sequence joins TRBV2 and TRBJ1-3; D is ambiguous. Germline-derived CDR1 and CDR2 are SNHLY and FYNNEI. Trimming left V 6 bases short and J 1 base short, with 4 bases between. This CDR3 comprises 12 residues. The DNA for the CDR3 is TGTGCCAGCAGACAATCTGGAAACACCATATATTTT. This codes for CASRQSGNTIYF.

The rearrangement joins TRBV5-4 to TRBJ2-5, with 9 bases fitting TRBD2. Germline-derived CDR1 and CDR2 are SGHNT and YYREEE (reference sequence). The CDR3 extends over 16 amino acids. V lost 4 bases to trimming and J lost 4 bases; unmatched junction nucleotides: 11. The CDR3 DNA follows: TGTGCCAGCAGCCCCGGGGGCGGGAGGGGAGGAGAGACCCAGTACTTC. This codes for CASSPGGGRGGETQYF. Full variable domain (outside the CDR3, taken from reference TRBV5-4 and TRBJ2-5): ETGVTQSPTHLIKTRGQQVTLRCSSQSGHNTVSWYQQALGQGPQFIFQYYREEENGRGNFPPRFSGLQFPNYSSELNVNALELDDSALYLCASSPGGGRGGETQYFGPGTRLLVL.

This chain connects TRBV4-2 to TRBJ2-1, with D perhaps assigned TRBD1 or TRBD2 (5 bases each). V shed 8 bases and J shed 5 bases, with 16 bases lying between them. Germline V gene data show CDR1 as LGHNA and CDR2 as YNFKEQ. The CDR3 has 14 amino acids. CDR3 sequence reads: CASANSGQNNEQFF. CDR3 DNA: TGTGCCAGCGCGAACTCGGGGCAGAACAATGAGCAGTTCTTC.

The chain carries TRBV5-4 and TRBJ1-6; a weak D match, TRBD1 (6 bases). Looked up from germline, CDR1 is SGHNT and CDR2 is YYREEE (reference sequence). Trimming stripped 2 bases from V and 7 bases from J, with 19 bases between. This CDR3 comprises 17 residues. The DNA of the CDR3 is TGTGCCAGCAGCTTAGGGACAACCCGGGCGGCCAATTCACCCCTCCACTTT. Encoded protein: CASSLGTTRAANSPLHF.

The genes are TRBV7-3 and TRBJ2-7, with 7 bases matching TRBD2. V lost 5 bases to trimming and J lost 2 bases; unmatched junction nucleotides: 9. Germline V CDR1 and CDR2: SGHTA, FQGTGA. CDR3 length: 15 amino acids. CDR3 residues: CASSPTGLRPYEQYF. CDR3 nucleotide sequence: TGTGCCAGCAGCCCGACGGGACTACGCCCCTACGAGCAGTACTTC.

The count of this clone is one. V gene TRBV18 combines with J gene TRBJ1-1, with D maybe TRBD1 (5 bases). CDR3 size: 15 residues. Trimming took 3 bases from V and 2 from J, leaving 13 bases between them. Germline V gene data show CDR1 as KGHSH and CDR2 as LQKENI. Here the CDR3 DNA reads TGTGCCAGCTCACCCCTAAGGGGTCTAAACACTGAAGCTTTCTTT. It translates to CASSPLRGLNTEAFF.

J is TRBJ1-5 and V is TRBV9; D ambiguous. V was pared by 0 bases and J by 3 bases, with 7 bases between. CDR3 length: 14 residues. Germline V gene data show CDR1 as SGDLS and CDR2 as YYNGEE. CDR3 protein: CASSVGVNNQPQHF. The CDR3 DNA reads TGTGCCAGCAGCGTAGGGGTCAACAATCAGCCCCAGCATTTT.

This clone came up once. The V call is TRBV9, the J call TRBJ1-2, with TRBD1 as a possible D gene (6 bases). The ends were cut back, 2 bases at V and 4 bases at J, with 12 bases in the middle. The CDR3 consists of 14 residues. Germline V gives CDR1 SGDLS, CDR2 YYNGEE. The CDR3 spells CASSVSGGVYGYTF. The CDR3 region has the DNA TGTGCCAGCAGCGTTTCCGGGGGCGTCTATGGCTACACCTTC. The whole variable domain, remainder taken from reference TRBV9 and TRBJ1-2, is DSGVTQTPKHLITATGQRVTLRCSPRSGDLSVYWYQQSLDQGLQFLIQYYNGEERAKGNILERFSAQQFPDLHSELNLSSLELGDSALYFCASSVSGGVYGYTFGSGTRLTVV.

Details on this clone: This sample also contains other DNA sequences that code for the same CDR3. The gene calls are TRBV19 and TRBJ2-7; TRBD1 matches at 10 bases. The junction had 9 bases not matched to a gene; V was cut back by 8 bases and J by 5 bases. Germline-derived CDR1 and CDR2 are LNHDA and SQIVND (reference sequence). This CDR3 region has 14 residues. Here the CDR3 reads CASSRTGGFDEQYF. For the CDR3, the DNA is TGTGCCAGTTCTAGGACAGGGGGTTTTGACGAGCAGTACTTC.

The chain combines TRBV28 with TRBJ2-7; 9 bases are a match to TRBD2. The trim removed 6 bases at V and 7 bases at J, leaving 7 bases unmatched. The CDR3 runs 13 residues. Germline CDR1 and CDR2: MDHEN and SYDVKM. CDR3 nucleotides: TGTGCCAGCAGGCTAGGGCTAGCGGGAGAGCAGTACTTC. Protein product: CASRLGLAGEQYF.

The chain joins TRBV7-9 to TRBJ1-1; unclear D gene. The CDR3 is made up of 14 amino acids. V lost 9 bases, J lost 1 base, and 15 bases lay in between. Germline lookup yields CDR1 SEHNR and CDR2 FQNEAQ (reference sequence). CDR3 loop: CASDKGLTNTEAFF. In nucleotides, the CDR3 is TGTGCCAGTGACAAGGGCCTAACGAACACTGAAGCTTTCTTT. Variable domain in full (rest from reference TRBV7-9 and TRBJ1-1): DTGVSQNPRHKITKRGQNVTFRCDPISEHNRLYWYRQTLGQGPEFLTYFQNEAQLEKSRLLSDRFSAERPKGSFSTLEIQRTEQGDSAMYLCASDKGLTNTEAFFGQGTRLTVV.

The V call is TRBV30, the J call TRBJ2-2; 7 bases align to TRBD1. V shed 3 bases and J 0 bases; nucleotides not matched to a gene: 7. The CDR3 has 16 amino acids. The V gene's germline CDR1 is GTSNPN and CDR2 SVGIG (reference sequence). The CDR3 coding sequence is TGTGCCTGGAGCGTACAGGGGTACTCGAACACCGGGGAGCTGTTTTTT. As protein: CAWSVQGYSNTGELFF.

The CDR3 sequence is CASPGGGNQPQHF. The CDR3, as DNA: TGTGCCAGCCCGGGGGGAGGCAATCAGCCCCAGCATTTT. The chain links TRBV6-6 to TRBJ1-5; the D gene is possibly TRBD1 (5 bases). Trimming took off 8 bases at V and 2 bases at J, with 10 bases between the two ends. The length of the CDR3 is 13 residues. Germline loops: CDR1 MNHNY, CDR2 SVGAGI (reference sequence).

The gene calls are TRBV30 and TRBJ1-4; tentatively, D is TRBD1 (5 bases). V was pared by 3 bases and J by 4 bases, with 12 bases between. The CDR3 spans 14 residues. The V gene's germline CDR1 is GTSNPN and CDR2 SVGIG (reference sequence). In nucleotides, the CDR3 is TGTGCCTGGAGCAACCGGGACGGTAATGAAAAACTGTTTTTT. Protein: CAWSNRDGNEKLFF.

This CDR3 is CASSFSYEQYF. DNA for the CDR3: TGTGCCAGCAGCTTCTCCTACGAGCAGTACTTC. This sequence joins TRBV7-2 and TRBJ2-5; no reliable D call. The DNA end lines up better with TRBJ2-7; the J call may be wrong. Germline CDR1 and CDR2: SGHTA and FQGNSA. The CDR3 length is 11 residues.